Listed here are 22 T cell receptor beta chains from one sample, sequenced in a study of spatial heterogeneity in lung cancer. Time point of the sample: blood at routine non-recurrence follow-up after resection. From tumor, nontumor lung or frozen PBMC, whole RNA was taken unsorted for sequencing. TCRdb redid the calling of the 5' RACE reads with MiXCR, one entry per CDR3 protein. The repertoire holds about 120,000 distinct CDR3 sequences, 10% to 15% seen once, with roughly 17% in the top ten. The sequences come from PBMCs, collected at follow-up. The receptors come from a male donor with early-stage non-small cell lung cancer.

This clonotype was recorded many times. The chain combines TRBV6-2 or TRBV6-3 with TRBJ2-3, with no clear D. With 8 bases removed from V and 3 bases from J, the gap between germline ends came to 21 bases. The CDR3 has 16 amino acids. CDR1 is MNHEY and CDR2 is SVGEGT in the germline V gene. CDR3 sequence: CASSQLGRTTTDTQYF. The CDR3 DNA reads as TGTGCCAGCTCCCAGCTGGGCAGGACCACGACAGATACGCAGTATTTT.

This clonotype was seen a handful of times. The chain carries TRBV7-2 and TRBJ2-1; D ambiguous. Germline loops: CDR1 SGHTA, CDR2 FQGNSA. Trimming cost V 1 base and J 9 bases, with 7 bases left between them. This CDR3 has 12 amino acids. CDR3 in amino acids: CASSLVGTEQFF. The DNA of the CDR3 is TGTGCCAGCAGCTTAGTTGGCACTGAGCAGTTCTTC.

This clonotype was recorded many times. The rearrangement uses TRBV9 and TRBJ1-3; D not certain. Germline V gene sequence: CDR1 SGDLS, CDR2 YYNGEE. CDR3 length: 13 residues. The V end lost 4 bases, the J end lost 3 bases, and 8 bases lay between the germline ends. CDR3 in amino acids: CASSSYIGNTIYF. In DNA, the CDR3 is TGTGCCAGCAGCTCGTATATTGGAAACACCATATATTTT.

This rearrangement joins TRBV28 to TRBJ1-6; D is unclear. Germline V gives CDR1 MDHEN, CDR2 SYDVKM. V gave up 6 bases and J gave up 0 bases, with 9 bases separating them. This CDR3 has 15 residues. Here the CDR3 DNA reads TGTGCCAGCAGGGAGGAGAGCTCCTATAATTCACCCCTCCACTTT. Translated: CASREESSYNSPLHF.

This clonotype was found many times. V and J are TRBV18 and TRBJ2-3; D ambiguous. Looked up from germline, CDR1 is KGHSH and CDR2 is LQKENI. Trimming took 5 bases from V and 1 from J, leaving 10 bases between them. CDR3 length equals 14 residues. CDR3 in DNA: TGTGCCAGCTCATTCTTTTCGGGCACAGATACGCAGTATTTT. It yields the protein CASSFFSGTDTQYF.

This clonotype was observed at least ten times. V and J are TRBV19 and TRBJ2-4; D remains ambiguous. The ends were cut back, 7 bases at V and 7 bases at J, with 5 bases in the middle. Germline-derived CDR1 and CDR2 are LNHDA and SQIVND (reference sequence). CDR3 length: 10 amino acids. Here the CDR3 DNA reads TGTGCCAGTAAAGGGAACATTCAGTACTTC. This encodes CASKGNIQYF.

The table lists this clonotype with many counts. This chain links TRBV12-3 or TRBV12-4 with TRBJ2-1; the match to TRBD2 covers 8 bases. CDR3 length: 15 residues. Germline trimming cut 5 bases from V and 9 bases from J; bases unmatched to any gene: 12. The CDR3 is CASSTQTGLAGEQFF. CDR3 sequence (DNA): TGTGCCAGCAGTACACAGACGGGGCTAGCGGGTGAGCAGTTCTTC.

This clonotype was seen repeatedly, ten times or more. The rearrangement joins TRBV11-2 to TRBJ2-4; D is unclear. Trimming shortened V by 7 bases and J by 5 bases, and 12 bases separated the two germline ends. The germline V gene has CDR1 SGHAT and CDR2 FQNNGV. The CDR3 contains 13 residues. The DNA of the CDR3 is TGTGCCAGCACCCAAGGACGGGAAAACATTCAGTACTTC. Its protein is CASTQGRENIQYF.

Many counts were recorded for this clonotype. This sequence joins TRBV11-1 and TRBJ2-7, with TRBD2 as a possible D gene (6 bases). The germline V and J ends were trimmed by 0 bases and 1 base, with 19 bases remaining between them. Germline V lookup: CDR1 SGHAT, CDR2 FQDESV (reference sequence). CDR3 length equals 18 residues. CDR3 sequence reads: CASSLALNGGSFSYEQYF. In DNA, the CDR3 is TGTGCCAGCAGCTTAGCGCTTAACGGAGGGAGTTTTTCCTACGAGCAGTACTTC. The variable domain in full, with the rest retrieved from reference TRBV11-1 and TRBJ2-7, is EAEVAQSPRYKITEKSQAVAFWCDPISGHATLYWYRQILGQGPELLVQFQDESVVDDSQLPKDRFSAERLKGVDSTLKIQPAELGDSAMYLCASSLALNGGSFSYEQYFGPGTRLTVT.

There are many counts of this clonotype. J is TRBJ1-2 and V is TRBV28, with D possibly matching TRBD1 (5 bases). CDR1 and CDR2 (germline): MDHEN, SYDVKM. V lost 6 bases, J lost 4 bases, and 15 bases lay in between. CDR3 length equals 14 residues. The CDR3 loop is CASSLRDLFYGYTF. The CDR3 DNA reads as TGTGCCAGCAGCCTTCGGGACTTATTCTATGGCTACACCTTC.

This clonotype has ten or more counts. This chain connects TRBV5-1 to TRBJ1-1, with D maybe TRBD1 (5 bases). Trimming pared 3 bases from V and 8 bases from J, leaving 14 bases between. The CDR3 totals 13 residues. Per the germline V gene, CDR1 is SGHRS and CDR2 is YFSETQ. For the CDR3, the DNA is TGCGCCAGCAGCTACTTGGGAGGGGCAGAAGCTTTCTTT. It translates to CASSYLGGAEAFF.

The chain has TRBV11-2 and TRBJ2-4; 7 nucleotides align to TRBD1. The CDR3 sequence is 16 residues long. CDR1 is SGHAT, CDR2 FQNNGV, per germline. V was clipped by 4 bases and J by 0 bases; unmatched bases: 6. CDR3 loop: CASSWGQLLAKNIQYF. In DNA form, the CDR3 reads TGTGCCAGCAGCTGGGGACAGTTACTAGCCAAAAACATTCAGTACTTC. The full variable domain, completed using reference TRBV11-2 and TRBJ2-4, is EAGVAQSPRYKIIEKRQSVAFWCNPISGHATLYWYQQILGQGPKLLIQFQNNGVVDDSQLPKDRFSAERLKGVDSTLKIQPAKLEDSAVYLCASSWGQLLAKNIQYFGAGTRLSVL.

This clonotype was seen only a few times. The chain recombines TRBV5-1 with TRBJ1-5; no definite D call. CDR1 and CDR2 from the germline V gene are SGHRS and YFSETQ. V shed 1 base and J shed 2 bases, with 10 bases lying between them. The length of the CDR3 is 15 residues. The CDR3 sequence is CASSLTPWGNQPQHF. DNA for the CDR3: TGCGCCAGCAGCTTGACCCCATGGGGCAATCAGCCCCAGCATTTT.

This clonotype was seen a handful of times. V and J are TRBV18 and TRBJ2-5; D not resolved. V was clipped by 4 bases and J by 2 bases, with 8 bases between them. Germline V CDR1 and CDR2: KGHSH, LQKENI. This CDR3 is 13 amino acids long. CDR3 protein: CASSLERQETQYF. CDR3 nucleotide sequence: TGTGCCAGCTCACTAGAAAGACAAGAGACCCAGTACTTC.

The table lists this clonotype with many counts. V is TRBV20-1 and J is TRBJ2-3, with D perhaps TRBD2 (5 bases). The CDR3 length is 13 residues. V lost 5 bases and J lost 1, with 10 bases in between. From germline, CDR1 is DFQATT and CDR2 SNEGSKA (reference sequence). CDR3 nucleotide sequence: TGCAGTGCTCGTGACTACCGCACAGATACGCAGTATTTT. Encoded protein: CSARDYRTDTQYF.

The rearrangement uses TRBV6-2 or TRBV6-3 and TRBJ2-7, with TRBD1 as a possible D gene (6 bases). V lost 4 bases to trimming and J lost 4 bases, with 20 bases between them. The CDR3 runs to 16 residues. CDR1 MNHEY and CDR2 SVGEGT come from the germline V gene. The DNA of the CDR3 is TGTGCCAGCAGTTCCTTACGTGCAGGGGTGGGTTACGAGCAGTACTTC. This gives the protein CASSSLRAGVGYEQYF.

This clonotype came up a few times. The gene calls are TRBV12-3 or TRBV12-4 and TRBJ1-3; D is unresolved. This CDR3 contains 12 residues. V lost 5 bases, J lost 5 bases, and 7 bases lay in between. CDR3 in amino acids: CASSGFRNTIYF. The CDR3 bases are TGTGCCAGCAGTGGTTTCAGAAACACCATATATTTT.

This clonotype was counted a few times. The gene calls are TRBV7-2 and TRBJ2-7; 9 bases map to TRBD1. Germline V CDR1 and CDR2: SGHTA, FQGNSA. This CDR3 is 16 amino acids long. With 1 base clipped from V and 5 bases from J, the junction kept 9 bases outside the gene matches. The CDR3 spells CASSLEGTGYGHEQYF. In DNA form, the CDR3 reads TGTGCCAGCAGCTTAGAAGGGACAGGGTATGGGCACGAGCAGTACTTC.

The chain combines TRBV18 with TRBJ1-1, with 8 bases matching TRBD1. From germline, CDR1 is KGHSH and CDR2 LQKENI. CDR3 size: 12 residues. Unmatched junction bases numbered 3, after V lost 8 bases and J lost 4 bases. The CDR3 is CASQTGGTEAFF. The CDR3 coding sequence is TGTGCCAGCCAAACAGGGGGCACTGAAGCTTTCTTT.

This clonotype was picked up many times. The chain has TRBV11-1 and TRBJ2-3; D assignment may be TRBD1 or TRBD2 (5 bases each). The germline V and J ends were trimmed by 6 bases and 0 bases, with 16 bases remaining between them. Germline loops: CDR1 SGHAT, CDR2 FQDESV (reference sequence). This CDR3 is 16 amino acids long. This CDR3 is CASRRRDASSTDTQYF. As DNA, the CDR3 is TGTGCCAGCAGAAGACGGGACGCCTCTAGCACAGATACGCAGTATTTT. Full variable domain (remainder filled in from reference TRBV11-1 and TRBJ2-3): EAEVAQSPRYKITEKSQAVAFWCDPISGHATLYWYRQILGQGPELLVQFQDESVVDDSQLPKDRFSAERLKGVDSTLKIQPAELGDSAMYLCASRRRDASSTDTQYFGPGTRLTVL.

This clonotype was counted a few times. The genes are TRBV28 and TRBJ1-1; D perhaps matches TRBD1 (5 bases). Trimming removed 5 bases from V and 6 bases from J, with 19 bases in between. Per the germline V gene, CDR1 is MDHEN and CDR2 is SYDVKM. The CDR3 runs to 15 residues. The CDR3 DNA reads TGTGCCAGCAGTCGCCCTCAGGGAGGGAAGGCTGAAGCTTTCTTT. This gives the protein CASSRPQGGKAEAFF. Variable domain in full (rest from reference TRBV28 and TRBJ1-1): DVKVTQSSRYLVKRTGEKVFLECVQDMDHENMFWYRQDPGLGLRLIYFSYDVKMKEKGDIPEGYSVSREKKERFSLILESASTNQTSMYLCASSRPQGGKAEAFFGQGTRLTVV.

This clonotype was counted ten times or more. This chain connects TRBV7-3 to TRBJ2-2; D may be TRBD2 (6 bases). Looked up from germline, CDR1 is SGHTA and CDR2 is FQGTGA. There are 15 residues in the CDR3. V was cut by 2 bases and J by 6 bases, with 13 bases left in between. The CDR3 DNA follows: TGTGCCAGCAGCTTATTCGGGGAGGAATCCGGGGAGCTGTTTTTT. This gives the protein CASSLFGEESGELFF.